This T cell receptor beta chain comes out of a study of shared clonotypes between healthy human individuals. Per germline, CDR1 SGHDT and CDR2 YYEEEE. V gave up 0 bases and J gave up 2 bases, with 12 bases separating them. CDR3 length equals 15 residues. In the authors' workflow: ImmunoSEQ gave junction-only sequences without quality scores, so filtering differed. TCRdb's table, derived via immunoSEQ multiplex PCR, lists solely in-frame clones and lacks some. V, J and clone size reflect that table, while D and trimming were determined from the DNA. This table holds around 2,000,000 clones, 90% to 95% found once. CD45RO-negative CD8 cells positively selected for CCR7 made up the naive population, which excluded terminally differentiated effector memory CD45RA+ cells. Whole-study results and caveats: Generally, estimated richness proved larger in naive subsets than it did in memory subsets. Shared clonotypes across all four donors exceeded non-shared ones in generation probability.

Of note for this clone: Its specificity is not known.

Sequences were obtained from naive CD8+ T cells from PBMCs. The sequence was collected from a man between 18 and 29 years old in good health. Some clones in this sample may be carry-over from other donors' samples. The chain has TRBV5-6 and TRBJ2-7; D is possibly TRBD1 (6 bases). The DNA of the CDR3 is TGTGCCAGCAGCTTGGTGGGGGCCCACACCTACGAGCAGTACTTC. Its translation is CASSLVGAHTYEQYF.